This is a list of T cell receptor beta chains from one sample in a study of blood T cell repertoires in COVID-19. Produced via immunoSEQ multiplex PCR; TCRdb's table is partial and in-frame only. The sample shows over 200,000 clones, around 88% of them seen only once. The sample was peripheral blood. Source of these receptors: a woman in her twenties or thirties who had recovered from COVID-19. The CDR3 runs from the conserved cysteine through the conserved F or W. Fields, in order: V gene, clone size, J gene, D gene, CDR3 DNA, CDR3 protein. The D gene is left open where the match is weak. Expanded clones are given a class, and other clones once, few, many or no size at all.

V: TRBV14
size: NA
J: TRBJ1-2
D: NA
DNA: TGTGCCAGCAGCAGAAGTTTAACGGACTACGGCTACACCTTC
CDR3: CASSRSLTDYGYTF

V: TRBV6-4
size: NA
J: TRBJ1-1
D: NA
DNA: TGTGCCAGCAGCAACCGGGATAACACTGAAGCTTTCTTT
CDR3: CASSNRDNTEAFF

V: TRBV2
size: NA
J: TRBJ1-3
D: NA
DNA: TGTGCCAGCAGTCCCGACTCTTACACCATATATTTT
CDR3: CASSPDSYTIYF

V: TRBV3-1/TRBV3-2
size: few
J: TRBJ2-2
D: NA
DNA: TGTGCCAGCAGCGAAAGCTTCACCGGGGAGCTGTTTTTT
CDR3: CASSESFTGELFF

V: TRBV5-1
size: NA
J: TRBJ2-5
D: NA
DNA: TGCGCCAGCAGCTCCCTTGGGGGGCAAGAGACCCAGTACTTC
CDR3: CASSSLGGQETQYF

V: TRBV4-1
size: NA
J: TRBJ2-3
D: TRBD2
DNA: TGCGCCAGCAGCCTCGCGGGGGTGAGGACAGATACGCAGTATTTT
CDR3: CASSLAGVRTDTQYF

V: TRBV5-6
size: NA
J: TRBJ1-6
D: TRBD1
DNA: TGTGCCAGCAGCTTTTGGACAGGCGTCAATTCACCCCTCCACTTT
CDR3: CASSFWTGVNSPLHF

V: TRBV2
size: few
J: TRBJ1-5
D: NA
DNA: TGTGCCAGCAGTGAAGTGGAGCGGGGGCAGCCCCAGCATTTT
CDR3: CASSEVERGQPQHF

V: TRBV3-1/TRBV3-2
size: NA
J: TRBJ1-1
D: TRBD1
DNA: TGTGCCAGCAGCCAAGGGACAGGAGCGAACACTGAAGCTTTCTTT
CDR3: CASSQGTGANTEAFF

V: TRBV28
size: NA
J: TRBJ2-2
D: TRBD1
DNA: TGTGCCAGCAGTTTAGGGACAGGGTCTTTGAACACCGGGGAGCTGTTTTTT
CDR3: CASSLGTGSLNTGELFF

V: TRBV7-9
size: once
J: TRBJ2-2
D: NA
DNA: TGTGCCAGCAGCTTTACTCAGGGAACCCCGAACACCGGGGAGCTGTTTTTT
CDR3: CASSFTQGTPNTGELFF

V: TRBV19
size: once
J: TRBJ1-2
D: TRBD1
DNA: TGTGCCAGTACTGGGACAGGAACTTGGGGCTACACCTTC
CDR3: CASTGTGTWGYTF

V: TRBV1
size: NA
J: TRBJ2-7
D: NA
DNA: TGCACCAGCAGCCGAATCTTGCATCGGGATAGCGGGGGGGCCCCCTACGAGCAGTACTTC
CDR3: CTSSRILHRDSGGAPYEQYF

V: TRBV6-2/TRBV6-3
size: NA
J: TRBJ2-2
D: TRBD2
DNA: TGTGCCAGCAGTTACTCGACTAGCGGGGGGGCGAACACCGGGGAGCTGTTTTTT
CDR3: CASSYSTSGGANTGELFF

V: TRBV9
size: NA
J: TRBJ2-2
D: NA
DNA: TGTGCCAGCAGCGTTGGAGGGGGGGCCTCCGGGGAGCTGTTTTTT
CDR3: CASSVGGGASGELFF

V: TRBV11-2
size: NA
J: TRBJ2-1
D: NA
DNA: TGTGCCAGCAGCTTAGACGTCACCCGGAGCTCCTACAATGAGCAGTTCTTC
CDR3: CASSLDVTRSSYNEQFF

V: TRBV7-8
size: NA
J: TRBJ1-5
D: TRBD1
DNA: TGTGCCAGCAGCTTCGGGGGACAGAATCAGCCCCAGCATTTT
CDR3: CASSFGGQNQPQHF

V: TRBV6-4
size: NA
J: TRBJ2-1
D: TRBD1
DNA: TGTGCCAGCAGTAACGGACAGGGGCCCAATGAGCAGTTCTTC
CDR3: CASSNGQGPNEQFF

V: TRBV5-1
size: NA
J: TRBJ2-1
D: NA
DNA: TGCGCCAGCAGACCTATAAGGAGCTCCTACAATGAGCAGTTCTTC
CDR3: CASRPIRSSYNEQFF

V: TRBV4-1
size: NA
J: TRBJ2-1
D: NA
DNA: TGCGCCAGCAGCCAAGAGGACAGCTCCTACAATGAGCAGTTCTTC
CDR3: CASSQEDSSYNEQFF

V: TRBV7-9
size: NA
J: TRBJ1-1
D: NA
DNA: TGTGCCAGCAGCTTATTATCCTCAGACACTGAAGCTTTCTTT
CDR3: CASSLLSSDTEAFF

V: TRBV5-4
size: NA
J: TRBJ1-1
D: NA
DNA: TGTGCCAGCAGCCTACCCTCACAGGGTAGTAGGACTGAAGCTTTCTTT
CDR3: CASSLPSQGSRTEAFF

V: TRBV7-6
size: NA
J: TRBJ2-5
D: TRBD2
DNA: TGTGCCAGCAGCCCCTCCCGGGCTAGCGGAGAGACCCAGTACTTC
CDR3: CASSPSRASGETQYF

V: TRBV14
size: NA
J: TRBJ2-7
D: NA
DNA: TGTGCCAGCAGCCAATTGTCTTTCCCTTACGAGCAGTACTTC
CDR3: CASSQLSFPYEQYF

V: TRBV11-2
size: NA
J: TRBJ2-7
D: TRBD2
DNA: TGTGCCAGCAGCTTAGAATTCCAAAGCGGGGGCCACTACGAGCAGTACTTC
CDR3: CASSLEFQSGGHYEQYF

V: TRBV27
size: NA
J: TRBJ1-2
D: NA
DNA: TGTGCCAGCAGTAGGAGGCTAGACCTCTATGGCTACACCTTC
CDR3: CASSRRLDLYGYTF

V: TRBV7-9
size: NA
J: TRBJ2-5
D: TRBD2
DNA: TGTGCCAGCAGCGCGGGACTAGCGGGGGTAGAGACCCAGTACTTC
CDR3: CASSAGLAGVETQYF

V: TRBV9
size: NA
J: TRBJ2-3
D: TRBD1
DNA: TGTGCCAGCAGCGAGACAGGGGTCGCGGCAGATACGCAGTATTTT
CDR3: CASSETGVAADTQYF

V: TRBV7-9
size: NA
J: TRBJ1-2
D: TRBD1
DNA: TGTGCCAGCAGCATCAAGGACAGGGTGGACACCTTC
CDR3: CASSIKDRVDTF

V: TRBV5-1
size: NA
J: TRBJ2-5
D: NA
DNA: TGCGCCAGCAGCTTGAGCCGGGGAGAGACCCAGTACTTC
CDR3: CASSLSRGETQYF

V: TRBV30
size: NA
J: TRBJ1-4
D: NA
DNA: TGTGCCTGGAGTGTTGCCCCGGGATCAAAACTGTTTTTT
CDR3: CAWSVAPGSKLFF

V: TRBV6-1
size: NA
J: TRBJ1-6
D: NA
DNA: TGTGCCAGCAGTGAAGGGTTCCCAGGTAATTCACCCCTCCACTTT
CDR3: CASSEGFPGNSPLHF

V: TRBV6-5
size: NA
J: TRBJ2-3
D: TRBD2
DNA: TGTGCCAGCAGGCCAGGACTAGCGGGGGGGTATACGCAGTATTTT
CDR3: CASRPGLAGGYTQYF

V: TRBV9
size: NA
J: TRBJ1-3
D: NA
DNA: TGTGCCAGCAGACGCGGGTATGGAAACACCATATATTTT
CDR3: CASRRGYGNTIYF

V: TRBV25-1
size: NA
J: TRBJ1-2
D: NA
DNA: TGTGCCAGCAGTGAAAACTCCTATGGCTACACCTTC
CDR3: CASSENSYGYTF

V: TRBV2
size: once
J: TRBJ2-2
D: NA
DNA: TGTGCCAGCAGAGTGCAACGGGCCGGGGAGCTGTTTTTT
CDR3: CASRVQRAGELFF

V: TRBV2
size: NA
J: TRBJ1-2
D: TRBD1
DNA: TGTGCCAGCAGTCCGACAGGGGAGGCATCCTTC
CDR3: CASSPTGEASF

V: TRBV18
size: NA
J: TRBJ1-3
D: NA
DNA: TGTGCCAGCTCACCCGCAAATTCCCAGGGTCTTGGAAACACCATATATTTT
CDR3: CASSPANSQGLGNTIYF

V: TRBV15
size: NA
J: TRBJ2-1
D: TRBD1
DNA: TGTGCCACCAGCCTCCCGGGACAGAGCTCCTACAATGAGCAGTTCTTC
CDR3: CATSLPGQSSYNEQFF

V: TRBV7-2
size: NA
J: TRBJ2-3
D: TRBD2
DNA: TGTGCCAGCAGCTTAAGTCGAATGGGGAGGGATGTAACAGATACGCAGTATTTT
CDR3: CASSLSRMGRDVTDTQYF

V: TRBV4-3
size: once
J: TRBJ2-7
D: TRBD1
DNA: TGCGCCAGCAGCCAAGGCCTGGGACAGCCCTACGAGCAGTACTTC
CDR3: CASSQGLGQPYEQYF

V: TRBV6-2/TRBV6-3
size: NA
J: TRBJ1-1
D: NA
DNA: TGTGCCAGCAGTTACGGGGCAGACACTGAAGCTTTCTTT
CDR3: CASSYGADTEAFF

V: TRBV2
size: few
J: TRBJ2-7
D: TRBD1
DNA: TGTGCCAGCAGTGGCGGGACAGGCTTTCGGAACGAGCAGTACTTC
CDR3: CASSGGTGFRNEQYF

V: TRBV25-1
size: NA
J: TRBJ2-7
D: TRBD2
DNA: TGTGCCAGCTCTTCCCAACTAGCGGCCGAGCAGTACTTC
CDR3: CASSSQLAAEQYF

V: TRBV5-1
size: NA
J: TRBJ1-4
D: TRBD1
DNA: TGCGCCAGCAGCGCCGCGACAGGGGCCTCCGATGAAAAACTGTTTTTT
CDR3: CASSAATGASDEKLFF

V: TRBV5-1
size: NA
J: TRBJ2-1
D: TRBD2
DNA: TGCGCCAGCAGCTTGTTCCTTAGCGGGGGGGCCGGTAATGAGCAGTTCTTC
CDR3: CASSLFLSGGAGNEQFF

V: TRBV6-6
size: NA
J: TRBJ2-1
D: TRBD2
DNA: TGTGCCAGCAGTCACGATCGGACTAGCGGGTACAATGAGCAGTTCTTC
CDR3: CASSHDRTSGYNEQFF

V: TRBV6-5
size: NA
J: TRBJ2-7
D: TRBD1
DNA: TGTGCCAGCAGTAGGACAGGGGGTTTATACGAGCAGTACTTC
CDR3: CASSRTGGLYEQYF

V: TRBV6-5
size: NA
J: TRBJ1-2
D: TRBD1
DNA: TGTGCCAGCAGTCCGCCGGGACAGGCTTATGGCTACACCTTC
CDR3: CASSPPGQAYGYTF

V: TRBV6-5
size: NA
J: TRBJ1-1
D: TRBD1
DNA: TGTGCCAGCAGGATTCAGACAGGGTGGGACACTGAAGCTTTCTTT
CDR3: CASRIQTGWDTEAFF

V: TRBV4-3
size: NA
J: TRBJ2-2
D: NA
DNA: TGCGCCAGCAGCCAAGCGGGGATTAACACCGGGGAGCTGTTTTTT
CDR3: CASSQAGINTGELFF

V: TRBV9
size: NA
J: TRBJ2-7
D: NA
DNA: TGTGCCAGCAGCGTAGACGGGGATACCTACGAGCAGTACTTC
CDR3: CASSVDGDTYEQYF

V: TRBV19
size: NA
J: TRBJ2-3
D: NA
DNA: TGTGCCAGTACGCGGTCGATAAACACAGATACGCAGTATTTT
CDR3: CASTRSINTDTQYF

V: TRBV25-1
size: once
J: TRBJ2-5
D: TRBD2
DNA: TGTGCCAGCAGTCCTAGCGGGGGGGCCGGGGAGACCCAGTACTTC
CDR3: CASSPSGGAGETQYF

V: TRBV4-1
size: NA
J: TRBJ1-2
D: NA
DNA: TGCGCCAGCAGCCGAGGCCCCCTTATGGACTACACCTTC
CDR3: CASSRGPLMDYTF